Listed below are T cell receptor beta chains from one sample, sequenced in a study of identical twins. One entry per CDR3 protein results from TCRdb running MiXCR on the 5' RACE reads. The table has about 900,000 distinct CDR3 sequences, over 9% seen once. The data were also submitted as part of a second study, on yellow fever vaccine responses in identical twins.

The sequenced sample was PBMCs. The receptor source for this set is a woman under 30 in good health. CDR3s include the opening cysteine and the closing phenylalanine or tryptophan. D genes are given only for firm matches. Size is omitted from some rows. Given values are once, few, many or a class for expanded clones.

>TRBJ2-3|TRBD1|NA|TRBV7-2
CASSRLAGGLGGDTQYF
TGTGCCAGCAGCCGCTTGGCAGGGGGATTAGGAGGAGATACGCAGTATTTT
>TRBJ2-2|NA|many|TRBV12-3/TRBV12-4
CASTWSGNTGELFF
TGTGCCAGCACTTGGTCAGGGAACACCGGGGAGCTGTTTTTT
>TRBJ2-5|NA|NA|TRBV7-8
CANSLVEKREETQYF
TGTGCCAACAGCTTAGTAGAGAAGAGAGAGGAGACCCAGTACTTC
>TRBJ1-5|NA|NA|TRBV28
CAGRGAFSNQPQHF
TGTGCCGGGAGAGGGGCATTCAGCAATCAGCCCCAGCATTTT
>TRBJ2-1|TRBD2|NA|TRBV20-1
CSARAGTSGGGEQFF
TGCAGTGCCCGCGCCGGGACTAGCGGGGGGGGTGAGCAGTTCTTC
>TRBJ2-2|NA|NA|TRBV11-3
CASQKPPGSDTGELFF
TGTGCCAGCCAAAAGCCCCCGGGTAGCGACACCGGGGAGCTGTTTTTT
>TRBJ2-1|TRBD2|NA|TRBV6-1
CASSVAALHSGRPYNEQFF
TGTGCCAGCAGTGTTGCGGCTTTGCATAGCGGGAGGCCCTACAATGAGCAGTTCTTC
>TRBJ2-1|TRBD2|few|TRBV20-1
CSARGGLAGVPNEQFF
TGCAGTGCTAGGGGGGGACTAGCGGGGGTACCTAATGAGCAGTTCTTC
>TRBJ2-3|TRBD2|NA|TRBV6-5
CASSFGLADLGDTQYF
TGTGCCAGCAGTTTCGGACTAGCGGACCTGGGGGATACGCAGTATTTT
>TRBJ1-2|NA|NA|TRBV29-1
CSVEGDRIKSYGYTF
TGCAGCGTTGAGGGAGACAGGATTAAGTCCTATGGCTACACCTTC
>TRBJ1-1|NA|NA|TRBV12-3/TRBV12-4
CASGTGLENTEAFF
TGTGCCAGCGGAACGGGACTGGAGAACACTGAAGCTTTCTTT
>TRBJ1-4|NA|few|TRBV12-3/TRBV12-4
CASSFRQGMEKLFF
TGTGCCAGCAGTTTCCGGCAGGGGATGGAAAAACTGTTTTTT
>TRBJ2-2|TRBD2|few|TRBV25-1
CASSAGLGNTGELFF
TGTGCCAGCAGTGCGGGACTAGGGAACACCGGGGAGCTGTTTTTT
>TRBJ2-6|TRBD2|NA|TRBV5-1
CASSLERLAGGYSGANVLTF
TGCGCCAGCAGCTTGGAGAGGCTAGCGGGGGGCTACTCTGGGGCCAACGTCCTGACTTTC
>TRBJ1-5|TRBD1|NA|TRBV20-1
CSAPQGGIWNQPQHF
TGCAGTGCACCTCAGGGGGGAATATGGAATCAGCCCCAGCATTTT
>TRBJ2-1|TRBD1|NA|TRBV2
CASSRSGQGLDEQFF
TGTGCCAGCAGTAGGTCTGGACAGGGTCTCGATGAGCAGTTCTTC
>TRBJ2-1|NA|NA|TRBV24-1
CATSEYNGAGNEQFF
TGTGCCACCAGTGAATACAACGGGGCCGGGAATGAGCAGTTCTTC
>TRBJ2-5|NA|NA|TRBV7-9
CASRQGAGTVKQETQYF
TGTGCCAGCAGGCAAGGGGCTGGAACCGTGAAACAAGAGACCCAGTACTTC
>TRBJ2-5|NA|few|TRBV29-1
CSVGVSGETQYF
TGCAGCGTAGGAGTGTCCGGGGAGACCCAGTACTTC
>TRBJ2-5|NA|few|TRBV18
CASSPPTRETQYF
TGTGCCAGCTCACCACCGACGCGGGAGACCCAGTACTTC
>TRBJ1-1|TRBD1|many|TRBV15
CATSREGTGGRRTEAFF
TGTGCCACCAGCAGAGAGGGTACAGGGGGGAGGAGAACTGAAGCTTTCTTT
>TRBJ2-1|NA|NA|TRBV12-3/TRBV12-4
CASTLGENEQFF
TGTGCCAGCACCCTAGGGGAGAATGAGCAGTTCTTC